A single sample is the source of the 23 T cell receptor beta chains below, sequenced in a study of shared clonotypes between healthy human individuals. Assay used: immunoSEQ multiplex PCR; TCRdb lists only in-frame clones, some missing. The data contain 2 million to 2.5 million clones, approximately 90% of them singletons. Sequenced material: naive CD4+ T cells from PBMCs. Specified subset: CD45RA+ positively selected. These receptors were taken from a man between 18 and 29 years old in good health. Some clones in this sample may be carry-over from other donors' samples.

The chain recombines TRBV6-1 with TRBJ2-2, with 10 positions matching TRBD2. J lost 8 bases, V lost 0 bases, and 9 bases had no gene match. The V gene's germline CDR1 is MNHNS and CDR2 SASEGT. The CDR3 totals 17 residues. The CDR3 DNA sequence: TGTGCCAGCAGTGAAGCGGGAGCGGGAGGGTCAGGAGGGGAGCTGTTTTTT. Amino acid sequence: CASSEAGAGGSGGELFF.

V and J are TRBV11-3 and TRBJ2-5; D possibly corresponds to TRBD2 (7 bases). Germline loops: CDR1 SGHNT, CDR2 YENEEA. The CDR3 is made up of 14 amino acids. Between the trimmed V and J ends, which lost 6 bases and 4 bases, there was a span of 15 bases. The CDR3 region has the DNA TGTGCCAGCAGTGAGGGGGGGGTCCGAGAGACCCAGTACTTC. It codes for CASSEGGVRETQYF.

The CDR3 sequence is CASSESSNEAFF. In DNA, the CDR3 is TGCGCCAGCAGTGAGTCCTCGAATGAAGCTTTCTTT. The V call is TRBV10-2, the J call TRBJ1-1; D unclear. V shed 0 bases and J shed 7 bases, with 6 bases lying between them. CDR3 size: 12 residues. CDR1 and CDR2 from the germline V gene are WSHSY and SAAADI.

This chain joins TRBV7-3 and TRBJ2-2; TRBD2 might be the D (5 bases). Between the trimmed V and J ends, which lost 4 bases and 5 bases, there was a span of 8 bases. Germline V gene lookup returns CDR1 SGHTA and CDR2 FQGTGA. The CDR3 extends over 13 amino acids. CDR3 loop: CASSSGLTGELFF. For the CDR3, the DNA is TGTGCCAGCAGCTCGGGGTTAACCGGGGAGCTGTTTTTT. The whole variable domain, filled in from reference TRBV7-3 and TRBJ2-2, reads GAGVSQTPSNKVTEKGKYVELRCDPISGHTALYWYRQSLGQGPEFLIYFQGTGAADDSGLPNDRFFAVRPEGSVSTLKIQRTERGDSAVYLCASSSGLTGELFFGEGSRLTVL.

The J gene is TRBJ2-1, the V gene TRBV4-3; 15 bases map to TRBD2. CDR1 is LGHNA and CDR2 is YSLEER in the germline V gene. The CDR3 sequence is 22 residues long. V was clipped by 1 base and J by 0 bases; unmatched bases: 13. The DNA of the CDR3 is TGCGCCAGCAGCCAAGTAGTCGGGACTAGCGGGAGGACCTCGAGCTCCTACAATGAGCAGTTCTTC. It codes for CASSQVVGTSGRTSSSYNEQFF.

V gene TRBV11-1 combines with J gene TRBJ2-1, with D maybe TRBD2 (6 bases). The CDR3 is made up of 15 amino acids. Germline V gene data show CDR1 as SGHAT and CDR2 as FQDESV (reference sequence). Trimming removed 5 bases from V and 7 bases from J, with 18 bases in between. The CDR3 coding sequence is TGTGCCAGCAGCGGGGAATTAGCGGCTAATAATGAGCAGTTCTTC. Amino acids: CASSGELAANNEQFF.

This chain uses TRBV10-3 with TRBJ1-1, with D unclear. Germline CDR1 and CDR2: ENHRY and SYGVKD. CDR3 length: 14 residues. V lost 5 bases to trimming and J lost 5 bases, with 15 bases between them. CDR3 DNA sequence: TGTGCCATCAGTCGGGTCGGGTTTCGGACTGAAGCTTTCTTT. Its translation: CAISRVGFRTEAFF.

This clone was recorded once. The gene calls are TRBV25-1 and TRBJ2-1; 7 bases are shared with TRBD1. The CDR3 has 18 amino acids. Germline loops: CDR1 MGHDK, CDR2 SYGVNS. The V gene end was trimmed by 2 bases and the J gene end by 0 bases; junction bases not matched to a gene: 10. The CDR3, as DNA: TGTGCCAGCAGTGAACAGGGGGTAGCGTTTCACTCCTACAATGAGCAGTTCTTC. Amino acids: CASSEQGVAFHSYNEQFF.

The chain employs TRBV2 and TRBJ1-5, with D perhaps TRBD1 (5 bases). This CDR3 comprises 13 residues. Trimming removed 7 bases from V and 5 bases from J, with 12 bases in between. CDR1 and CDR2 (germline): SNHLY, FYNNEI. The CDR3 spells CASNEGTYQPQHF. In DNA form, the CDR3 reads TGTGCCAGCAATGAGGGGACCTATCAGCCCCAGCATTTT.

This sequence joins TRBV28 and TRBJ2-6, with unresolved D. The V end lost 3 bases, the J end lost 8 bases, and 14 bases lay between the germline ends. The CDR3 runs to 15 residues. CDR1 and CDR2 from the germline V gene are MDHEN and SYDVKM. As DNA, the CDR3 is TGTGCCAGCAGTTTTCGGGCGTCCCGGACCAACGTCCTGACTTTC. Its translation is CASSFRASRTNVLTF.

The J gene is TRBJ2-1, the V gene TRBV28, with TRBD2 matching 9 bases. J was trimmed by 9 bases and V by 6 bases; bases with no gene match: 12. Germline lookup yields CDR1 MDHEN and CDR2 SYDVKM. The CDR3 spans 15 residues. The CDR3 is CASSPSGTSLVEQFF. Written as DNA, the CDR3 is TGTGCCAGCAGCCCATCCGGGACTAGCTTAGTTGAGCAGTTCTTC.

The rearrangement uses TRBV7-2 and TRBJ2-7; no firm D call. The V gene lost 1 base and the J gene lost 7 bases, with 14 bases spanning the gap. The germline V gene has CDR1 SGHTA and CDR2 FQGNSA. The CDR3 is 14 amino acids. The CDR3 spells CASSLDLIGREQYF. The CDR3 DNA reads TGTGCCAGCAGCTTAGACCTGATCGGGCGGGAGCAGTACTTC.

The chain carries TRBV2 and TRBJ2-5; 7 bases fit TRBD1. Germline V CDR1 and CDR2: SNHLY, FYNNEI. The CDR3 runs to 14 residues. Trimming at V came to 7 bases and at J to 5 bases, leaving 10 bases not matched to a gene. The CDR3 DNA is TGTGCCAGCAACAGCGACAGGGCGGTCGAGACCCAGTACTTC. Translation: CASNSDRAVETQYF.

The chain combines TRBV5-1 with TRBJ1-2; TRBD1 agrees at 9 bases. Germline CDR1 is SGHRS and CDR2 is YFSETQ. V dropped 3 bases and J dropped 8; count of bases not matched to a gene: 20. This CDR3 has 18 residues. The CDR3 loop is CASSSGRGYAGQGSGYTF. CDR3 nucleotides: TGCGCCAGCAGCTCGGGCCGGGGGTACGCGGGACAGGGAAGCGGCTACACCTTC.

The V call is TRBV25-1, the J call TRBJ1-1; 10 bases are a match to TRBD1. The CDR3 runs 18 residues. Germline CDR1 and CDR2: MGHDK and SYGVNS. V was clipped by 6 bases and J by 11 bases; unmatched bases: 24. CDR3 sequence reads: CASRGIPEQGQGRPWAFF. CDR3 DNA: TGTGCCAGCAGGGGAATCCCTGAACAGGGACAGGGGCGACCCTGGGCTTTCTTT.

This clone occurred a few times. The rearrangement links TRBV18 to TRBJ2-2, with D perhaps matching TRBD1 (6 bases). This CDR3 contains 15 residues. Trimming shortened V by 5 bases and J by 6 bases, and 16 bases separated the two germline ends. Germline loops: CDR1 KGHSH, CDR2 LQKENI. CDR3: CASSTGTPRAGELFF. The DNA for the CDR3 is TGTGCCAGCTCAACCGGGACACCCAGGGCCGGGGAGCTGTTTTTT.

This clone was picked up a small number of times. In the same sample, other DNA sequences code for this CDR3. The chain combines TRBV5-1 with TRBJ1-2; tentative D call: TRBD1 (5 bases). CDR1 is SGHRS, CDR2 YFSETQ, per germline. The V and J ends lost 1 base and 3 bases respectively, with 7 bases between them. The CDR3 consists of 13 residues. The DNA of the CDR3 is TGCGCCAGCAGCTTGACAGGAGACTATGGCTACACCTTC. This translates into CASSLTGDYGYTF.

This clone was counted once. This chain links TRBV5-6 with TRBJ2-5, with 9 bases aligning to TRBD1. The CDR3 is 17 amino acids. The V gene end was trimmed by 1 base and the J gene end by 9 bases; junction bases not matched to a gene: 16. Germline-derived CDR1 and CDR2 are SGHDT and YYEEEE. CDR3 loop: CASSLRRRDRDHSAQYF. In DNA, the CDR3 is TGTGCCAGCAGCTTGAGGCGACGGGACAGGGATCATTCAGCCCAGTACTTC.

The CDR3 reads CASSSAFNRQAAGEQYF. The CDR3 nucleotides are TGTGCCAGCAGCTCGGCGTTTAACAGACAGGCCGCGGGCGAGCAGTACTTC. The chain links TRBV11-2 to TRBJ2-5; TRBD1 is a possible D gene (6 bases). Near its end, the DNA agrees better with TRBJ2-7, so the J call may be wrong. The CDR3 runs 17 residues. Germline CDR1 is SGHAT and CDR2 is FQNNGV.

The V gene is TRBV5-1, the J gene TRBJ2-2; 10 positions match TRBD2. The CDR3 contains 16 residues. Trimming cost V 4 bases and J 3 bases; bases outside gene matches: 6. Per germline, CDR1 SGHRS and CDR2 YFSETQ. The CDR3 sequence is CASSGRGLADTGELFF. CDR3 DNA sequence: TGCGCCAGCAGCGGAAGAGGACTAGCGGACACCGGGGAGCTGTTTTTT.

The V call is TRBV7-9, the J call TRBJ2-7, with D possibly TRBD2 on 5 matching bases. The CDR3 is 11 amino acids. Germline values: CDR1 SEHNR, CDR2 FQNEAQ (reference sequence). The V and J ends lost 6 bases and 7 bases respectively, with 10 bases between them. The CDR3 is CASRKGVEQYF. The DNA for the CDR3 is TGTGCCAGCAGAAAGGGAGTTGAGCAGTACTTC.

J is TRBJ2-2 and V is TRBV7-3, with D perhaps matching TRBD2 (6 bases). V lost 4 bases to trimming and J lost 7 bases, with 16 bases between them. This CDR3 contains 15 residues. Per the germline V gene, CDR1 is SGHTA and CDR2 is FQGTGA. The CDR3 reads CASSSPGRGFGELFF. The CDR3 DNA sequence: TGTGCCAGCAGCTCCCCGGGACGGGGGTTCGGGGAGCTGTTTTTT.

This chain links TRBV11-2 with TRBJ1-2, with a tentative D call TRBD1 (5 bases). The CDR3 is 15 residues long. Germline-derived CDR1 and CDR2 are SGHAT and FQNNGV. The V and J ends lost 1 base and 3 bases respectively, with 12 bases between them. CDR3 amino acids: CASSLVQGAYYGYTF. CDR3 bases: TGTGCCAGCAGCTTAGTTCAGGGCGCTTACTATGGCTACACCTTC.